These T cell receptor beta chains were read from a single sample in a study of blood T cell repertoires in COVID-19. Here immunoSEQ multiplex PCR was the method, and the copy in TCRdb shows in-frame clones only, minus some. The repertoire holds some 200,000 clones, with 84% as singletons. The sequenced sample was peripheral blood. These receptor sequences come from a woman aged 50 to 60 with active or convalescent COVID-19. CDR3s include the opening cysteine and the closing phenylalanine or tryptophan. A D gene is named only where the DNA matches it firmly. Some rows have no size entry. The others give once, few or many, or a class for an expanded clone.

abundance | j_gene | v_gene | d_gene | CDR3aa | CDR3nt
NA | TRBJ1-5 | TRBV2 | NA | CASRQSEREPQHF | TGTGCCAGCAGGCAGTCGGAGAGAGAGCCCCAGCATTTT
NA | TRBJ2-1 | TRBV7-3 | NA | CASSRNRDNEQFF | TGTGCCAGCAGCCGCAACAGGGATAATGAGCAGTTCTTC
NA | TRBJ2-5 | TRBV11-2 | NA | CASSFDPRGTQYF | TGTGCCAGCAGCTTCGACCCTCGAGGGACCCAGTACTTC
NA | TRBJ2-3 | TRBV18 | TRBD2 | CASSPPSGVSTDTQYF | TGTGCCAGCTCACCTCCTAGCGGCGTTAGCACAGATACGCAGTATTTT
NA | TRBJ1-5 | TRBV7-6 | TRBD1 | CASSPGTAGNNQPQHF | TGTGCCAGCAGCCCGGGGACAGCCGGAAACAATCAGCCCCAGCATTTT
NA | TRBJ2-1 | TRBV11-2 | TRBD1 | CASTKEQGARYNEQFF | TGTGCCAGTACGAAGGAACAGGGGGCAAGATACAATGAGCAGTTCTTC
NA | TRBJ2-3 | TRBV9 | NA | CASSKDIFPDTQYF | TGTGCCAGCAGCAAAGACATTTTCCCAGATACGCAGTATTTT
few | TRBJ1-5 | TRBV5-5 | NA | CASSPSPQDVKGMHQPQHF | TGTGCCAGCAGCCCGAGCCCCCAGGACGTGAAGGGGATGCATCAGCCCCAGCATTTT
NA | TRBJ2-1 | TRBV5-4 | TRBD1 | CASSLGGQANFYNEQFF | TGTGCCAGCAGCTTGGGCGGACAGGCCAATTTTTACAATGAGCAGTTCTTC
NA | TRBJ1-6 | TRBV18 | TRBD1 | CASSSGQGSYNSPLHF | TGTGCCAGCTCATCCGGACAGGGGTCCTATAATTCACCCCTCCACTTT
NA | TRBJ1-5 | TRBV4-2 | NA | CASSQDLNQPQHF | TGTGCCAGCAGCCAAGATCTCAATCAGCCCCAGCATTTT
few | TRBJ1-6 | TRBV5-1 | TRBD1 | CASSSGQGTWLNSPLHF | TGCGCCAGCAGCTCTGGACAGGGGACATGGCTTAATTCACCCCTCCACTTT
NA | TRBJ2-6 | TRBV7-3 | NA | CASSRSSGANVLTF | TGTGCCAGCAGCCGGAGCTCTGGGGCCAACGTCCTGACTTTC
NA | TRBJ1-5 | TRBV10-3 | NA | CAISESYPGGNQPQHF | TGTGCCATCAGTGAGTCATACCCAGGGGGCAATCAGCCCCAGCATTTT
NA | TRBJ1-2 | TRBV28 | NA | CASSLRPGSGVYGYTF | TGTGCCAGCAGTTTAAGACCAGGGTCGGGAGTCTATGGCTACACCTTC
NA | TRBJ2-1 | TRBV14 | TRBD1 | CASRLMGGTGAYGEQFF | TGTGCCAGCAGACTGATGGGCGGGACAGGGGCATACGGTGAGCAGTTCTTC
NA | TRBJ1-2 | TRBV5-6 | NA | CASSFGGKDGYTF | TGTGCCAGCAGCTTTGGGGGGAAGGATGGCTACACCTTC
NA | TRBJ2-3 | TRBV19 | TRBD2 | CASRTSGRTDTQYF | TGTGCCAGTAGGACTAGCGGACGCACAGATACGCAGTATTTT
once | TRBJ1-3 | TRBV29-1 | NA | CSVSGRGTLGNTIYF | TGCAGCGTTTCCGGCCGTGGGACACTAGGAAACACCATATATTTT
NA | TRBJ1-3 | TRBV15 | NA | CATSRDRGKGNTIYF | TGTGCCACCAGCAGAGACCGGGGGAAGGGAAACACCATATATTTT
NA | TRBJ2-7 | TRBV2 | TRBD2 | CASCHRLAGDYEQYF | TGTGCCAGCTGCCATAGACTAGCGGGGGATTACGAGCAGTACTTC
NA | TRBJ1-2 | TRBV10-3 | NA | CAISEDSARGYTF | TGTGCCATCAGTGAGGATAGTGCGCGGGGCTACACCTTC
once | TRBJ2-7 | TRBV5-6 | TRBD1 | CASSGGSSGGNSYEQYF | TGTGCCAGCAGCGGAGGGAGCTCAGGGGGCAACTCCTACGAGCAGTACTTC
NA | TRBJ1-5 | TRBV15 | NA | CATSRDWRGQPQHF | TGTGCCACCAGCAGAGATTGGCGAGGTCAGCCCCAGCATTTT
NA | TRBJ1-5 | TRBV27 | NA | CASSSARTRYSNQPQHF | TGTGCCAGCAGTTCAGCCCGGACACGGTATAGCAATCAGCCCCAGCATTTT
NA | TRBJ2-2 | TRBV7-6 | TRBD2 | CASSPGLVVTGELFF | TGTGCCAGCAGCCCCGGACTAGTGGTCACCGGGGAGCTGTTTTTT
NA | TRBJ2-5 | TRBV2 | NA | CASSGGKNGETQYF | TGTGCCAGCAGTGGAGGGAAGAATGGGGAGACCCAGTACTTC
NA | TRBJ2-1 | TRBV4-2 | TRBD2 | CASSQDPRAGLAGGPPYNEQFF | TGTGCCAGCAGCCAAGATCCCCGGGCAGGGCTGGCGGGAGGGCCTCCATACAATGAGCAGTTCTTC
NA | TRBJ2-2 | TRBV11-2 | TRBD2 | CASSPVRGGNTGELFF | TGTGCCAGCAGCCCCGTCCGGGGGGGGAACACCGGGGAGCTGTTTTTT
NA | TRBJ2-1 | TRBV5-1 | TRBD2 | CASSLAAAGGEQFF | TGCGCCAGCAGCTTGGCCGCGGCGGGGGGTGAGCAGTTCTTC
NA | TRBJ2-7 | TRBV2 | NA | CASTTGRGAPYEQYF | TGTGCCAGCACTACAGGGAGAGGGGCTCCCTACGAGCAGTACTTC
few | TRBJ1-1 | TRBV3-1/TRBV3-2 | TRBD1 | CASSQDEGARTEAFF | TGTGCCAGCAGCCAAGACGAGGGGGCAAGGACTGAAGCTTTCTTT
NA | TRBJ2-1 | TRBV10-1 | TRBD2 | CASSPLAGGSEQFF | TGCGCCAGCAGTCCTCTAGCGGGAGGGAGTGAGCAGTTCTTC
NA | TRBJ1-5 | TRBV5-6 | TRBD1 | CASSLLRGQGNNQPQHF | TGTGCCAGCAGCTTGCTTAGGGGGCAAGGGAACAATCAGCCCCAGCATTTT
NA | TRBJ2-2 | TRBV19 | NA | CASSLHPQVNTGELFF | TGTGCCAGTAGTCTCCACCCTCAGGTCAACACCGGGGAGCTGTTTTTT
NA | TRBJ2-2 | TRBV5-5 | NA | CASSPPDRNTGELFF | TGTGCCAGCAGCCCCCCGGACAGGAACACCGGGGAGCTGTTTTTT
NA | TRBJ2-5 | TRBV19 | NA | CASSITLATLQETQYF | TGTGCCAGTAGTATAACTCTAGCCACCCTCCAAGAGACCCAGTACTTC
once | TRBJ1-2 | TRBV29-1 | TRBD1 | CSVEVRQGEGYTF | TGCAGCGTTGAAGTAAGGCAGGGGGAGGGCTACACCTTC
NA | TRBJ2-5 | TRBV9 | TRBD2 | CASSGPGLAGTGETQYF | TGTGCCAGCAGCGGACCGGGACTAGCGGGAACGGGGGAGACCCAGTACTTC
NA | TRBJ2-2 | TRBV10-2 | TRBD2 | CASSGTSGRWAGELFF | TGCGCCAGCAGTGGGACTAGCGGGAGATGGGCCGGGGAGCTGTTTTTT
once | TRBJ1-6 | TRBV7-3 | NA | CASSLSGNLGSPLHF | TGTGCCAGCAGCTTAAGCGGGAATCTCGGTTCACCCCTCCACTTT
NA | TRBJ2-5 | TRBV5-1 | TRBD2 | CASSAKTGGQETQYF | TGCGCCAGCAGCGCCAAAACGGGGGGGCAAGAGACCCAGTACTTC
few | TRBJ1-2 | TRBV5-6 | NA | CASSSPRTGTSYGYTF | TGTGCCAGCAGCTCCCCGCGCACAGGGACCTCTTATGGCTACACCTTC
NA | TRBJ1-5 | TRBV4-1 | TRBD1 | CASSQRTGGLTQPQHF | TGCGCCAGCAGCCAGAGGACAGGGGGCTTGACTCAGCCCCAGCATTTT
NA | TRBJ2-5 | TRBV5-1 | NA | CASSLESTGKTQYF | TGCGCCAGCAGCTTGGAGTCCACAGGGAAGACCCAGTACTTC
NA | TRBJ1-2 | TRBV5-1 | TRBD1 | CASSLTGTATNYGYTF | TGCGCCAGCAGCCTGACAGGGACCGCTACTAACTATGGCTACACCTTC
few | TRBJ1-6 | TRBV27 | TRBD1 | CASSLSDRGLGSPLHF | TGTGCCAGCAGTTTATCAGACAGGGGGCTAGGGTCACCCCTCCACTTT
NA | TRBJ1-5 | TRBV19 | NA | CASSIRGLNQPQHF | TGTGCCAGTAGTATAAGGGGCCTCAATCAGCCCCAGCATTTT
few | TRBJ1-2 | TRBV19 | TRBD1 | CASKRGDREVYGYTF | TGTGCCAGTAAAAGGGGCGACAGGGAGGTTTATGGCTACACCTTC